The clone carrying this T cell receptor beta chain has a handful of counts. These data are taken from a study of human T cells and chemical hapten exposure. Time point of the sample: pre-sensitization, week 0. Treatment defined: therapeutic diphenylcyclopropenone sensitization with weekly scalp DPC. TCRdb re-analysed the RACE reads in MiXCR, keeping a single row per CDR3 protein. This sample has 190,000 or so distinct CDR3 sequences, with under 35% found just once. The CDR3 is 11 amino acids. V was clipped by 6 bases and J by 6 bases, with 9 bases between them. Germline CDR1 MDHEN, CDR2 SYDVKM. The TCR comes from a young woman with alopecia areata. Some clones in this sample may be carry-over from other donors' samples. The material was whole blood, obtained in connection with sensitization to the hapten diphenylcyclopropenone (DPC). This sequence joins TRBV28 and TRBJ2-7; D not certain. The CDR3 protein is CASRGSVEQYF. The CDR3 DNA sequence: TGTGCCAGCAGGGGATCGGTCGAGCAGTACTTC.